The next 9 T cell receptor beta chains were all read from a single sample in a study of blood T cell repertoires in COVID-19. Generated by immunoSEQ multiplex PCR, the TCRdb table keeps only in-frame clones and is missing some. Among some 77,000 clones listed, around 90% were seen once. Input material: peripheral blood. The receptors stem from a woman older than 75 with active or convalescent COVID-19.

V usage is TRBV7-9 and J usage is TRBJ2-6, with D perhaps TRBD1 (6 bases). V lost 5 bases to trimming and J lost 0 bases, with 11 bases between them. The length of the CDR3 is 16 residues. CDR1 SEHNR and CDR2 FQNEAQ come from the germline V gene (reference sequence). CDR3 in DNA: TGTGCCAGCAGCCCTAAAGGGGGCTCTGGGGCCAACGTCCTGACTTTC. Translating it yields CASSPKGGSGANVLTF.

The rearrangement links TRBV11-3 to TRBJ2-7; TRBD1 matches at 7 bases. Germline loops: CDR1 SGHNT, CDR2 YENEEA. The CDR3 loop spans 16 amino acids. V lost 4 bases, J lost 3 bases, and 12 bases stayed unmatched. The CDR3 coding sequence is TGTGCCAGCAGCTGGCCGCGGAAGGGGGCGTTCTACGAGCAGTACTTC. This encodes CASSWPRKGAFYEQYF.

The chain recombines TRBV5-1 with TRBJ2-2; 11 nucleotides match TRBD2. CDR1 SGHRS and CDR2 YFSETQ come from the germline V gene. There are 15 residues in the CDR3. V was clipped by 0 bases and J by 5 bases; unmatched bases: 0. CDR3 in DNA: TGCGCCAGCAGCTTGGTAGCGGGAGGGACCGGGGAGCTGTTTTTT. This sequence encodes CASSLVAGGTGELFF.

Regarding this clone: The same CDR3 can be traced to other DNA sequences in this sample. In DNA form, the CDR3 reads TGTGCCAGTAGTACCAGACTAGCGGGGAGCACCGGGGAGCTGTTTTTT. Translating it yields CASSTRLAGSTGELFF. The rearrangement joins TRBV19 to TRBJ2-2; 11 bases fit TRBD2. The V gene's germline CDR1 is LNHDA and CDR2 SQIVND (reference sequence). V shed 4 bases and J 4 bases; nucleotides not matched to a gene: 5. The CDR3 has 16 amino acids.

This clone has a single count. The rearrangement joins TRBV7-3 to TRBJ2-3; the match to TRBD1 covers 9 bases. CDR3 length: 14 amino acids. J lost 4 bases, V lost 5 bases, and 4 bases had no gene match. The germline CDR1 and CDR2 sequences are SGHTA and FQGTGA. This chain's CDR3 is CASSPGQGSDTQYF. The CDR3, as DNA: TGTGCCAGCAGCCCTGGACAGGGGTCAGATACGCAGTATTTT.

The chain carries TRBV19 and TRBJ2-1, with no clear D. Per the germline V gene, CDR1 is LNHDA and CDR2 is SQIVND (reference sequence). V dropped 6 bases and J dropped 5 bases, with 2 bases sitting between them. The CDR3 totals 10 residues. This CDR3 is CASSDNEQFF. The CDR3 DNA follows: TGTGCCAGTAGCGACAATGAGCAGTTCTTC. The full variable domain, completed using reference TRBV19 and TRBJ2-1, is DGGITQSPKYLFRKEGQNVTLSCEQNLNHDAMYWYRQDPGQGLRLIYYSQIVNDFQKGDIAEGYSVSREKKESFPLTVTSAQKNPTAFYLCASSDNEQFFGPGTRLTVL.

The CDR3 sequence: CASSQEESHSVFSGANVLTF. The CDR3 bases are TGTGCCAGCAGCCAAGAGGAGTCGCATTCAGTGTTCTCTGGGGCCAACGTCCTGACTTTC. This chain uses TRBV14 with TRBJ2-6, with D uncertain. Trimming took off 0 bases at V and 0 bases at J, with 18 bases between the two ends. Germline lookup yields CDR1 SGHDN and CDR2 FVKESK. The CDR3 length is 20 residues.

The chain has TRBV3-1 (or the pseudogene TRBV3-2) and TRBJ2-3, with no clear D. The CDR3 runs 14 residues. The V end lost 1 base, the J end lost 8 bases, and 13 bases lay between the germline ends. Germline lookup yields CDR1 LGHDT and CDR2 YNNKEL (reference sequence). The CDR3 protein is CASSQAPSIATQYF. The CDR3 DNA is TGTGCCAGCAGCCAAGCCCCCAGTATAGCTACGCAGTATTTT.

This chain links TRBV21-1 with TRBJ1-1; no check of the table's D call, TRBD1, against the DNA was made. TRBV21-1 is a listed pseudogene. The CDR3 covers 13 residues. The CDR3 spells CASTPTQGSEAFF. CDR3 nucleotides: TGTGCCAGCACCCCGACCCAGGGCTCTGAAGCTTTCTTT.